This T cell receptor beta chain stems from a study of beta chain features in type 1 diabetes. Turning to the study itself: The number of sorted cells examined across all samples was 107,917,701.

A word on this clone: Antigen unknown.

The whole isolated RNA underwent reverse transcription, so sequencing captured expressed TCRB transcripts. Measured with immunoSEQ multiplex PCR; TCRdb has only the in-frame clones, and not every one. The table lists tens of thousands of clones, roughly 70% of them singletons. Trimming took 2 bases from V and 7 from J; bases not matched to a gene: 6. Germline V gives CDR1 MGHRA, CDR2 YSYEKL. The CDR3 has 15 amino acids. Study-wide results and caveats: Diminished insertions and augmented deletions at VDJ junctions characterized type 1 diabetes patients. Type 1 diabetes patients had moderately but significantly shorter TCRB CDR3s in all four CD4+ subsets.

This TCR was recovered from a woman younger than 35 with type 1 diabetes. Sequencing was carried out using Tregs from blood. V is TRBV4-1 and J is TRBJ1-4, with 8 bases aligning to TRBD1. CDR3 coding DNA: TGCGCCAGCAGCCAACAAAGGACAGGGTTTGAAAAACTGTTTTTT. Translation gives CASSQQRTGFEKLFF.